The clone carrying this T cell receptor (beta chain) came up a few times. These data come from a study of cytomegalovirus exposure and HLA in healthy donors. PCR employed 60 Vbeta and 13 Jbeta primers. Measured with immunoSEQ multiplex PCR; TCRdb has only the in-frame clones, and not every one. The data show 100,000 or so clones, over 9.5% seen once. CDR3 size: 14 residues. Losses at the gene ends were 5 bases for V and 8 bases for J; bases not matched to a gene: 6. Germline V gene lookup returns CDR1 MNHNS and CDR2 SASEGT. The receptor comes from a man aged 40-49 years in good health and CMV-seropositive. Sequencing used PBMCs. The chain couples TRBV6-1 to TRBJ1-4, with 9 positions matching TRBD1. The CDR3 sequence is CASSKGQGGEKLFF. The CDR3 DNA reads TGTGCCAGCAGTAAGGGACAGGGAGGCGAAAAACTGTTTTTT.